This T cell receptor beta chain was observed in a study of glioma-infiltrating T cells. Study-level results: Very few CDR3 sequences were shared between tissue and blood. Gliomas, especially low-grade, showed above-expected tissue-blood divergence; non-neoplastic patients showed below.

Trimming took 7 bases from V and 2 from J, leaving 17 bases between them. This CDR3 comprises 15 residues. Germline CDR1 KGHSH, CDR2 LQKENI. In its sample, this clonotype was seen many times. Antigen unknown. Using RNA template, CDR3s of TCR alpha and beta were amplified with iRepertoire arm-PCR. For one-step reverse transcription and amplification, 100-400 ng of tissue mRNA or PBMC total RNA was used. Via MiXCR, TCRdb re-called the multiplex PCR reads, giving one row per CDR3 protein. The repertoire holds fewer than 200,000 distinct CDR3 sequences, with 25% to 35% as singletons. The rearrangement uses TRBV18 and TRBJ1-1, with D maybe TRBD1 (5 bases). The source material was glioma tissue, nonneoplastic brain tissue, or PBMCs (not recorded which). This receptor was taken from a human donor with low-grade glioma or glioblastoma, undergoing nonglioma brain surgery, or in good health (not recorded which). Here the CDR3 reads CASFRSRGENTEAFF. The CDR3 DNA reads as TGTGCCAGCTTTAGGAGTCGGGGGGAAAACACTGAAGCTTTCTTT.